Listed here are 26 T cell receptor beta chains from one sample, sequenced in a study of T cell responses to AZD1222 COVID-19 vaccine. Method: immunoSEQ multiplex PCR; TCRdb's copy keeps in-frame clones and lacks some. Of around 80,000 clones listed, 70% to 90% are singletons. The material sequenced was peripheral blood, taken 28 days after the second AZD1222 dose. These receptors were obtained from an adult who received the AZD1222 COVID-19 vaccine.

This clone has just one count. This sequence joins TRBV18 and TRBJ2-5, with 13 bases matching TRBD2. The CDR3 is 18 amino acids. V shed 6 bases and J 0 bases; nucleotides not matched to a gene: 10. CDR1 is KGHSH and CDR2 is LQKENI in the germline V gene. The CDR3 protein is CASSPGTSGTLYQETQYF. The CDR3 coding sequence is TGTGCCAGCTCCCCAGGGACTAGCGGGACCCTGTACCAAGAGACCCAGTACTTC.

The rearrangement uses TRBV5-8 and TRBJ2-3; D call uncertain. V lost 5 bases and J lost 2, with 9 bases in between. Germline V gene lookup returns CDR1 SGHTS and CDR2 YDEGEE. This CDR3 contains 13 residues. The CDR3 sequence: CASSPTNTDTQYF. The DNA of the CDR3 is TGTGCCAGCAGTCCCACTAACACAGATACGCAGTATTTT.

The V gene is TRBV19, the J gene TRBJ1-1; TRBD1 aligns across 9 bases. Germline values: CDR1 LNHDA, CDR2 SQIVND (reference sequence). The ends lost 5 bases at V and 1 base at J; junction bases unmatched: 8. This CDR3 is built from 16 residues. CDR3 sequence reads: CASSAGQGLTNTEAFF. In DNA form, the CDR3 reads TGTGCCAGTAGTGCAGGACAGGGGTTGACGAACACTGAAGCTTTCTTT.

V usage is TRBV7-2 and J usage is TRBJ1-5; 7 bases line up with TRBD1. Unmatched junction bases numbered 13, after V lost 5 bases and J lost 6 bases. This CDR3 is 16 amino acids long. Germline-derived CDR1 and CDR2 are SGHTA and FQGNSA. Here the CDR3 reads CASSVRHRGPPQPQHF. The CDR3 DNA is TGTGCCAGCAGCGTAAGACACAGGGGTCCCCCTCAGCCCCAGCATTTT.

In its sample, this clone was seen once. This chain's CDR3 is CASSYMLNQPQHF. CDR3 nucleotide sequence: TGTGCCAGCAGTTACATGTTGAATCAGCCCCAGCATTTT. V gene TRBV6-5 combines with J gene TRBJ1-5; D gene unclear. The CDR3 is made up of 13 amino acids. Germline assignment: CDR1 MNHEY and CDR2 SVGAGI. V was shortened by 2 bases and J by 4 bases, with 6 bases between the two germline ends.

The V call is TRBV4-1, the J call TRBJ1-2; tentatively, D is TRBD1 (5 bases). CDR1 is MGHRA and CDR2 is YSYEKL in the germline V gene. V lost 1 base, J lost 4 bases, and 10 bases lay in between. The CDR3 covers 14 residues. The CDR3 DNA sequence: TGCGCCAGCAGCCAAGGGGGCTCCCTCTATGGCTACACCTTC. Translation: CASSQGGSLYGYTF.

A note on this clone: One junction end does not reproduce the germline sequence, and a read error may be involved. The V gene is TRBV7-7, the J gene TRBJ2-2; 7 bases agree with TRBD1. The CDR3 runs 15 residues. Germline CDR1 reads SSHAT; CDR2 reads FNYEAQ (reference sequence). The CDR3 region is CASSPTGIGTGELFF. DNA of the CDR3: TGTGCTAGCAGCCCGACAGGGATCGGCACCGGGGAGCTGTTTTTT.

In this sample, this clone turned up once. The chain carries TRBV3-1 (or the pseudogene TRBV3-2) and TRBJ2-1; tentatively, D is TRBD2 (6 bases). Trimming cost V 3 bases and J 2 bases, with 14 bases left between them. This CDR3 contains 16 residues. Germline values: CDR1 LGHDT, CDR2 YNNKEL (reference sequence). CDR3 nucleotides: TGTGCCAGCAGCCAGAGTTTGGGGGGAGCCTACAATGAGCAGTTCTTC. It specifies CASSQSLGGAYNEQFF.

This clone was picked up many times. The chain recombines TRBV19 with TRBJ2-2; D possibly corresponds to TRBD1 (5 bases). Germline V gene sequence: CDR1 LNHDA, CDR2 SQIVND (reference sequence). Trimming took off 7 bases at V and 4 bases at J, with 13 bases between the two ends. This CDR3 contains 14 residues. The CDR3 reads CASTSGLVTGELFF. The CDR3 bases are TGTGCCAGTACTTCAGGGTTAGTCACCGGGGAGCTGTTTTTT. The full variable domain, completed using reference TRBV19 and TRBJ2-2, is DGGITQSPKYLFRKEGQNVTLSCEQNLNHDAMYWYRQDPGQGLRLIYYSQIVNDFQKGDIAEGYSVSREKKESFPLTVTSAQKNPTAFYLCASTSGLVTGELFFGEGSRLTVL.

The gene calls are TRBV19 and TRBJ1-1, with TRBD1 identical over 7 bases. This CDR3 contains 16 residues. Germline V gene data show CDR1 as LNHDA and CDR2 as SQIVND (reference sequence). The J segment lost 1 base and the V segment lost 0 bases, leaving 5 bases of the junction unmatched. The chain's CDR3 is CASSIEVGTANTEAFF. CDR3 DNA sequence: TGTGCCAGTAGTATAGAGGTCGGGACAGCGAACACTGAAGCTTTCTTT.

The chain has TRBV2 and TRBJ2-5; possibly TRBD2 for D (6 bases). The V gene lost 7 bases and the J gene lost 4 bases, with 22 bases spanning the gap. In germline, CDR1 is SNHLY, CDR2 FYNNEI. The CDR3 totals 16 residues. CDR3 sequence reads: CASIREGGQLGETQYF. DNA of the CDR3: TGTGCCAGCATCCGAGAAGGAGGGCAACTCGGAGAGACCCAGTACTTC.

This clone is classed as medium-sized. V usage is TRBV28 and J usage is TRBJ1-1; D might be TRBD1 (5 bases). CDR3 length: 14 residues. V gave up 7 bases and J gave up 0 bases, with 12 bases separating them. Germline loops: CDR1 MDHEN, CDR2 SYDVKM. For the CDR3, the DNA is TGTGCCAGCAAAAGACAGCTCATGAACACTGAAGCTTTCTTT. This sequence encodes CASKRQLMNTEAFF. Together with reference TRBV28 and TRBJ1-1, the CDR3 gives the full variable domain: DVKVTQSSRYLVKRTGEKVFLECVQDMDHENMFWYRQDPGLGLRLIYFSYDVKMKEKGDIPEGYSVSREKKERFSLILESASTNQTSMYLCASKRQLMNTEAFFGQGTRLTVV.

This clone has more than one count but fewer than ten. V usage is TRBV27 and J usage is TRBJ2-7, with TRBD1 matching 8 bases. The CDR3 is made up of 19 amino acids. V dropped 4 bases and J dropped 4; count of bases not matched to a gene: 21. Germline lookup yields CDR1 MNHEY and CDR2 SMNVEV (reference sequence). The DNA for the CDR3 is TGTGCCAGCAGTTCTTTGGACAGGGCCAAGGGACTTCTAACTTACGAGCAGTACTTC. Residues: CASSSLDRAKGLLTYEQYF.

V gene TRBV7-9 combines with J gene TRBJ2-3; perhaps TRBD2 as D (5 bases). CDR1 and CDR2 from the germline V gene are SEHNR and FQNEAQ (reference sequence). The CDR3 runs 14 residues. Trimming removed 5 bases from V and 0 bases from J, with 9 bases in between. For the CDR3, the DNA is TGTGCCAGCAGCCTTGGACTTAGCACAGATACGCAGTATTTT. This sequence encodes CASSLGLSTDTQYF.

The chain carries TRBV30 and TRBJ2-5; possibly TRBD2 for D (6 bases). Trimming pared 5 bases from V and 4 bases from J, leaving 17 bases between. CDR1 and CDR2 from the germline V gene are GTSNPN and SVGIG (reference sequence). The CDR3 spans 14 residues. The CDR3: CAWHRLEGGETQYF. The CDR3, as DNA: TGTGCCTGGCATCGATTGGAGGGTGGAGAGACCCAGTACTTC.

As DNA, the CDR3 is TGTGCCAGCAGCCCCCATCCGGGACTAGCGGGAGAGCAGTTCTTC. Its translation: CASSPHPGLAGEQFF. The V gene is TRBV9, the J gene TRBJ2-1; 13 positions match TRBD2. With 4 bases clipped from V and 10 bases from J, the junction kept 8 bases outside the gene matches. Looked up from germline, CDR1 is SGDLS and CDR2 is YYNGEE. The CDR3 loop spans 15 amino acids. The full variable domain, completed using reference TRBV9 and TRBJ2-1, is DSGVTQTPKHLITATGQRVTLRCSPRSGDLSVYWYQQSLDQGLQFLIQYYNGEERAKGNILERFSAQQFPDLHSELNLSSLELGDSALYFCASSPHPGLAGEQFFGPGTRLTVL.

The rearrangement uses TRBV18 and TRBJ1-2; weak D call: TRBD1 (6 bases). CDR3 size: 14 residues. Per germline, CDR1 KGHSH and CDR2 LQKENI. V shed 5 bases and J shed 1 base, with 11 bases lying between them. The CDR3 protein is CASSEQGNNYGYTF. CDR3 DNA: TGTGCCAGCTCAGAACAGGGTAATAACTATGGCTACACCTTC.

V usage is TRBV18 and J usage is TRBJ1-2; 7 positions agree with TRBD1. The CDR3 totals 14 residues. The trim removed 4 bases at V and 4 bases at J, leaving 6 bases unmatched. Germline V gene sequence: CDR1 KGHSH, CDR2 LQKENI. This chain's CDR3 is CASSQGAGRYGYTF. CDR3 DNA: TGTGCCAGCTCACAGGGGGCCGGCCGCTATGGCTACACCTTC.

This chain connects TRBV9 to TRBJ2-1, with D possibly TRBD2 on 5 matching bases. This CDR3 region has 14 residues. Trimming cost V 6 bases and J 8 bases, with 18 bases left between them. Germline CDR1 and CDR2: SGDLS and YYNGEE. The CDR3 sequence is CASKRTSQGYEQFF. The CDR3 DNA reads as TGTGCCAGCAAGAGGACTTCCCAAGGCTATGAGCAGTTCTTC.

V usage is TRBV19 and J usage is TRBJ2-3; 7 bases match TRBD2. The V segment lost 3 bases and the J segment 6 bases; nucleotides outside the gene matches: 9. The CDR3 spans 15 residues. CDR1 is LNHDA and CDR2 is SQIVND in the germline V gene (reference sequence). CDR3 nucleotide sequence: TGTGCCAGTAGTATCCATCAGACTAGCCTGGATACGCAGTATTTT. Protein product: CASSIHQTSLDTQYF.

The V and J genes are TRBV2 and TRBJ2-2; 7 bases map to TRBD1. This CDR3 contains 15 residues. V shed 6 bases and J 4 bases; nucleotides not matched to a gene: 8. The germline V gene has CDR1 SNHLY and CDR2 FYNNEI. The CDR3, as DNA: TGTGCCAGCAGGGTAGGGGGCGAGGGCACCGGGGAGCTGTTTTTT. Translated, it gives CASRVGGEGTGELFF.

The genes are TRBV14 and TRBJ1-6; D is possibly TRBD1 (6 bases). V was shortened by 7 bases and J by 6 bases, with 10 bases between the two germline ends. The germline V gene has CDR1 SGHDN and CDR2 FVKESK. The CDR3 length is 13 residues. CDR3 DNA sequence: TGTGCCAGCAACCAGGGGCCTAATTCACCCCTCCACTTT. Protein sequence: CASNQGPNSPLHF.

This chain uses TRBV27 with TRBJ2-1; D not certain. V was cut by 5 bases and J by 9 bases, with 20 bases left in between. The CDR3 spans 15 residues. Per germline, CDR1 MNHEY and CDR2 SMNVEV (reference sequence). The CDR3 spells CASSRSSDPPTEQFF. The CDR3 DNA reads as TGTGCCAGCAGTCGATCCTCAGATCCCCCCACTGAGCAGTTCTTC.

Written as DNA, the CDR3 is TGTGCCAGCGGCTGGGGGCGGGAGCAGTTCTTC. Encoded protein: CASGWGREQFF. The rearrangement uses TRBV12-3 or TRBV12-4 and TRBJ2-1, with D perhaps matching TRBD1 (6 bases). With 8 bases removed from V and 10 bases from J, the gap between germline ends came to 12 bases. The CDR3 is 11 amino acids.

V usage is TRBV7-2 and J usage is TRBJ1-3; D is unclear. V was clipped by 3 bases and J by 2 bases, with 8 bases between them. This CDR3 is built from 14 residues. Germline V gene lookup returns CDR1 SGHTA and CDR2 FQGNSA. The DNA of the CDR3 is TGTGCCAGCAGCTTGTCCTTAGCTGGAAACACCATATATTTT. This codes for CASSLSLAGNTIYF.

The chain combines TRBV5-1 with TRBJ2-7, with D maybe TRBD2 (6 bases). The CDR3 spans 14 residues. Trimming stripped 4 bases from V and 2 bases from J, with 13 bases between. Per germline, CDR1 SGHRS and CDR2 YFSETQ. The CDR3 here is CASSAGPVAYEQYF. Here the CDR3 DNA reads TGCGCCAGCAGCGCGGGACCGGTAGCCTACGAGCAGTACTTC.